The rows below give T cell receptor beta chains drawn from one sample of a study of shared clonotypes between healthy human individuals. Assay: immunoSEQ multiplex PCR; the TCRdb copy retains only in-frame clones and omits some. The sample holds some 2.1 million clones, 85% to 95% seen once. Sequences were obtained from naive CD8+ T cells from PBMCs. The receptor set was obtained from a man between 18 and 35 years old in good health. Some clones in this sample may be carry-over from other donors' samples. CDR3s include the opening cysteine and the closing phenylalanine or tryptophan. D genes are given only for firm matches. Clone size is stated in some rows and not others, as once, few, many or a class when expanded.

j_call v_call clone_size d_call cdr3_nt cdr3_aa
TRBJ1-5 TRBV30 few . TGTGCCTGGAGTGTACCTTCAGTTTCCAGCTATAGCAATCAGCCCCAGCATTTT CAWSVPSVSSYSNQPQHF
TRBJ2-7 TRBV4-3 . . TGCGCCAGCAGCCAAGCCTTAACACGGGAGATCTACGAGCAGTACTTC CASSQALTREIYEQYF
TRBJ2-5 TRBV7-6 . TRBD1 TGTGCCAGCAGCCACAGGGGTGAGACCCAGTACTTC CASSHRGETQYF
TRBJ2-5 TRBV27 . . TGTGCCAGCAGTTTATATGGCGGCAACCAAGAGACCCAGTACTTC CASSLYGGNQETQYF
TRBJ2-2 TRBV7-6 . . TGTGCCAGCAGCTTAGATCACCTGAGTGCTAGTCGGGGGAAGAACACCGGGGAGCTGTTTTTT CASSLDHLSASRGKNTGELFF
TRBJ2-5 TRBV7-9 . TRBD1 TGTGCCAGCAGCTTAGAAGGAGGGACAGGGGAAGAGACCCAGTACTTC CASSLEGGTGEETQYF
TRBJ2-3 TRBV7-9 . . TGTGCCAGCACCTCTCTGATTGCTCCCACAGATACGCAGTATTTT CASTSLIAPTDTQYF
TRBJ2-2 TRBV9 . TRBD2 TGTGCCAGCAGCGTAGAGAGGCCTAGCGGGAGTGGGGAGCTGTTTTTT CASSVERPSGSGELFF
TRBJ2-2 TRBV30 . . TGTGCCTGGGGGGAAATTAAGGACGCCGGGGAGCTGTTTTTT CAWGEIKDAGELFF
TRBJ2-1 TRBV13 . . TGTGCCAGCAGCTTAATCGGGGAAGGTCGGTGGAATGAGCAGTTCTTC CASSLIGEGRWNEQFF
TRBJ2-5 TRBV5-8 . . TGTGCCAGCAGCCCGCAAGGGGAGACCCAGTACTTC CASSPQGETQYF
TRBJ2-1 TRBV27 . . TGTGCCAGCAGTTTAAAAGCGGCCCCCTACAATGAGCAGTTCTTC CASSLKAAPYNEQFF
TRBJ2-4 TRBV19 . . TGTGCCAGTAGTAAGGACAGAAACATTCAGTACTTC CASSKDRNIQYF
TRBJ2-7 TRBV28 . . TGTGCCAGCAGTTTCCCAGGGGAAACCTACGAGCAGTACTTC CASSFPGETYEQYF
TRBJ1-5 TRBV19 few . TGTGCCAGTAGGGCGGGCTATAGCAATCAGCCCCAGCATTTT CASRAGYSNQPQHF
TRBJ2-5 TRBV4-2 once TRBD1 TGTGCCAGCAGCCACGGGACAGGGGGATTCCAAGAGACCCAGTACTTC CASSHGTGGFQETQYF
TRBJ2-3 TRBV7-9 . . TGTGCCAGCAGCTCGAGGACAGTTTCTAGCACAGATACGCAGTATTTT CASSSRTVSSTDTQYF
TRBJ2-3 TRBV6-5 once . TGTGCCAGCAGTTTCTACAGGCGGTTATCCACAGATACGCAGTATTTT CASSFYRRLSTDTQYF
TRBJ1-6 TRBV27 . . TGTGCCACTGCGTTGGGGGGCTCACCCCTCCACTTT CATALGGSPLHF
TRBJ2-7 TRBV10-3 . TRBD2 TGTGCCATCAGTGGTCGGGGCGAGCGGGAGGGACCCTACGAGCAGTACTTC CAISGRGEREGPYEQYF
TRBJ2-1 TRBV4-1 . TRBD1 TGCGCCAGCAGCCCCACCCTCTCGGGACAGGGCACGTATGAGCAGTTCTTC CASSPTLSGQGTYEQFF
TRBJ2-7 TRBV5-6 . . TGTGCCAGCAGCCACGGGTCACACTACGAGCAGTACTTC CASSHGSHYEQYF
TRBJ1-1 TRBV7-8 few . TGTGCCAGCAGCTTAGGGGCCCCGAACACTGAAGCTTTCTTT CASSLGAPNTEAFF
TRBJ1-1 TRBV14 . . TGTGCCAGCAGCCAAGTGTGGGGGCCCACTGAAGCTTTCTTT CASSQVWGPTEAFF
TRBJ2-1 TRBV7-9 . TRBD2 TGTGCCAGCAGCCAACTAGCGGGAGATCATGAGCAGTTCTTC CASSQLAGDHEQFF
TRBJ1-2 TRBV9 few . TGTGCCAGCAGCGTAGGGAAAGCCTACTATGGCTACACCTTC CASSVGKAYYGYTF
TRBJ2-2 TRBV7-9 . . TGTGCCAGCAGCTTAGAATTCCTTTGGGGTGGTACCGGGGAGCTGTTTTTT CASSLEFLWGGTGELFF
TRBJ2-6 TRBV27 . . TGTGCCACCTCCTCTGGGGCCAACGTCCTGACTTTC CATSSGANVLTF
TRBJ2-7 TRBV13 . TRBD1 TGTGCCAGCAGCTTATATGGCGGACAGGCCACCTACGAGCAGTACTTC CASSLYGGQATYEQYF
TRBJ2-7 TRBV11-1 . . TGTGCCAGCAGCTTTGGACGGGGCTACGAGCAGTACTTC CASSFGRGYEQYF
TRBJ1-3 TRBV29-1 . TRBD1 TGCAGCGCTGGGACAGGGTTCTCTGGAAACACCATATATTTT CSAGTGFSGNTIYF
TRBJ1-2 TRBV29-1 . TRBD1 TGCAGCGGGCGGGCAGGGGGCTCGGATGGCTACACCTTC CSGRAGGSDGYTF
TRBJ1-1 TRBV28 . TRBD1 TGTGCCAGCAGGGGTCAGGGGGTGACTGAAGCTTTCTTT CASRGQGVTEAFF
TRBJ2-3 TRBV6-5 . TRBD2 TGTGCCAGCCAAAGGGGGACTAGCGGCACAGATACGCAGTATTTT CASQRGTSGTDTQYF
TRBJ2-2 TRBV19 . . TGTGCCAGTAGTATACTTCTAGCCGGCACCGGGGAGCTGTTTTTT CASSILLAGTGELFF
TRBJ1-3 TRBV7-9 . . TGTGCCAGCAGCCGGGCCCGGGACATATCTCTGGAAGACACCATATATTTT CASSRARDISLEDTIYF
TRBJ2-7 TRBV6-6 . TRBD1 TGTGCCAGCAGTTACAAAGACAGGGGAGGCGACGAGCAGTACTTC CASSYKDRGGDEQYF
TRBJ2-5 TRBV28 . . TGTGCCAGCAGAAGAGTCAGGCGGCAAGAGACCCAGTACTTC CASRRVRRQETQYF
TRBJ2-7 TRBV7-8 . TRBD2 TGTGCCAGCCGAAGTACGAGCGGGGATTACGAGCAGTACTTC CASRSTSGDYEQYF
TRBJ2-5 TRBV5-6 . . TGTGCCAGCAGCTTGGCCACGAGAGTCGGGGAGATCGAGACCCAGTACTTC CASSLATRVGEIETQYF
TRBJ1-2 TRBV9 . . TGTGCCAGCAGCACCTCCGGGACGGTTGACTACACCTTC CASSTSGTVDYTF
TRBJ2-7 TRBV27 . . TGTGCCAGCAGGCTGGACTTTACCTACGAGCAGTACTTC CASRLDFTYEQYF
TRBJ2-7 TRBV7-9 . TRBD2 TGTGCCAGCAGCCATCGGACTAGCGGGAGGGAGGGCGAGCAGTACTTC CASSHRTSGREGEQYF
TRBJ2-2 TRBV7-3 . . TGTGCCAGCAGCTTAACAGTTTCGGGGGAGACCGGGGAGCTGTTTTTT CASSLTVSGETGELFF
TRBJ1-3 TRBV5-6 . . TGTGCCAGCACGTCATCGCCGGGGAACACCATATATTTT CASTSSPGNTIYF
TRBJ2-7 TRBV27 . . TGTGCCAGCAGAGAGGCGGGGAGCGAGCAGTACTTC CASREAGSEQYF
TRBJ1-3 TRBV7-8 . . TGTGCCAGCAGTTCCCTAAGCTCTGGAAACACCATATATTTT CASSSLSSGNTIYF
TRBJ2-1 TRBV27 . TRBD2 TGTGCCAGCAGCTCGGGACTAGCGGGAGTGGTCCGGGGAGGTGAGCAGTTCTTC CASSSGLAGVVRGGEQFF
TRBJ2-1 TRBV4-3 . . TGCGCCAGCAGCACCCGTCTGGCGCCGACCTACAATGAGCAGTTCTTC CASSTRLAPTYNEQFF
TRBJ2-7 TRBV6-4 . . TGTGCCAGCATCCAAGGACGAGAACCCCTCTCCTACGAGCAGTACTTC CASIQGREPLSYEQYF
TRBJ2-5 TRBV13 once TRBD2 TGTGCCAGCAGCTTGGGGCAGACTAGCGGAACCCTCATACAAGAGACCCAGTACTTC CASSLGQTSGTLIQETQYF
TRBJ2-2 TRBV27 once . TGTGCCAGCAGTTTGGGGGCTACAGGGGAGCTGTTTTTT CASSLGATGELFF